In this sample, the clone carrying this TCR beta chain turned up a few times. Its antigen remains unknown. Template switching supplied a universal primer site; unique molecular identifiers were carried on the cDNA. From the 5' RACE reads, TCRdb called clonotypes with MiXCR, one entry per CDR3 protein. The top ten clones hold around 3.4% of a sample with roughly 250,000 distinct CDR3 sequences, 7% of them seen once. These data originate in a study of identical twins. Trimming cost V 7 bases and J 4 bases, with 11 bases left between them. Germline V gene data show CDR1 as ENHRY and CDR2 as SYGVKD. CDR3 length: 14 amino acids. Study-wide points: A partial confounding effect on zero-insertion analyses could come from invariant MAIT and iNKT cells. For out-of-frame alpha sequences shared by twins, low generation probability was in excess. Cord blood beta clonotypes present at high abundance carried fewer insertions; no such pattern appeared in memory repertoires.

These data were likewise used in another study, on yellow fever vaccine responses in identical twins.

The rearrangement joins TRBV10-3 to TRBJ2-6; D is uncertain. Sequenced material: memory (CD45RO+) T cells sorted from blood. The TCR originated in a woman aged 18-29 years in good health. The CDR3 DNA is TGTGCCATCATTTCTGGGCCCGGGGCCAACGTCCTGACTTTC. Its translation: CAIISGPGANVLTF.